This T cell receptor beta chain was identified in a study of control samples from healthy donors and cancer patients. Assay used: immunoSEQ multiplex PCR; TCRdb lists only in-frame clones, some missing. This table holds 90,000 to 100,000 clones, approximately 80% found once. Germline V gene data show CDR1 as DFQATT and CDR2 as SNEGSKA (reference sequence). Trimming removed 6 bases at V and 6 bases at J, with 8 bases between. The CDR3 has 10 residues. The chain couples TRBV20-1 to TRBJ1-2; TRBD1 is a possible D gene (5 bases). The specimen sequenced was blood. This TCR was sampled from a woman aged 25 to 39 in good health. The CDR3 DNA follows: TGCAGTGCCGGGACCAATGGCTACACCTTC. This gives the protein CSAGTNGYTF.